Listed below are T cell receptor beta chains from one sample, sequenced in a study of response to subunit inactivated influenza vaccine. Each CDR3 protein is one row after TCRdb ran MiXCR on the RT-PCR reads. The data show roughly 570,000 distinct CDR3 sequences, with 10% to 15% seen just once and roughly 13% held by the top ten. The sample here was PBMCs from blood, taken roughly 48 days after vaccination. The receptors derive from a man aged 45 to 65 who received an inactivated influenza vaccine. Both conserved end residues are part of each CDR3. The D gene is left open where the match is weak. Not all rows give a size; the values are once, few, many and, for expanded clones, a class.

D gene | J gene | clone size | V gene | CDR3 protein | CDR3 DNA
TRBD1 | TRBJ2-1 | few | TRBV12-3/TRBV12-4 | CASRLDRDGYNEQFF | TGTGCCAGCAGGCTGGACAGGGACGGGTACAATGAGCAGTTCTTC
NA | TRBJ2-1 | NA | TRBV5-1 | CASSPGGGGAYNEQFF | TGCGCCAGCAGCCCGGGTGGAGGCGGGGCTTACAATGAGCAGTTCTTC
NA | TRBJ2-7 | NA | TRBV6-2/TRBV6-3 | CASSWVGNYEQYF | TGTGCCAGCAGTTGGGTCGGCAACTACGAGCAGTACTTC
NA | TRBJ1-6 | few | TRBV12-3/TRBV12-4 | CASSLAGLHSPLHF | TGTGCCAGCAGTTTAGCCGGGTTACATTCACCCCTCCACTTT
NA | TRBJ1-5 | NA | TRBV11-2 | CASCPSGGETFTYQPQHF | TGTGCCAGCTGCCCAAGCGGAGGCGAGACATTTACCTATCAGCCCCAGCATTTT
TRBD1 | TRBJ1-5 | NA | TRBV6-5 | CASSTSGTGLDQPQHF | TGTGCCAGCAGTACCTCGGGGACAGGGCTTGATCAGCCCCAGCATTTT
TRBD1 | TRBJ1-5 | NA | TRBV24-1 | CATSDSMTGGNQPQHF | TGTGCCACCAGTGATTCCATGACAGGGGGTAATCAGCCCCAGCATTTT
NA | TRBJ2-3 | few | TRBV7-9 | CASSEPGRSTDTQYF | TGTGCCAGCAGCGAACCGGGACGAAGCACAGATACGCAGTATTTT
NA | TRBJ2-1 | medium-sized | TRBV4-3 | CASSQGLFYNEQFF | TGCGCCAGCAGCCAAGGTCTTTTCTACAATGAGCAGTTCTTC
NA | TRBJ2-1 | few | TRBV7-2 | CASSFPGQRDEQFF | TGTGCCAGCAGCTTCCCGGGACAAAGGGATGAGCAGTTCTTC
NA | TRBJ2-5 | few | TRBV7-9 | CASSFSWRAGQETQYF | TGTGCCAGCAGCTTCTCTTGGAGGGCCGGGCAAGAGACCCAGTACTTC
NA | TRBJ1-3 | NA | TRBV4-3 | CASSQERVGTIYF | TGCGCCAGCAGCCAAGAAAGGGTGGGCACCATATATTTT
TRBD2 | TRBJ2-3 | NA | TRBV3-1 | CASSQDFLLADLITDTQYF | TGTGCCAGCAGCCAAGATTTCTTACTAGCGGATTTGATTACAGATACGCAGTATTTT
TRBD1 | TRBJ1-6 | few | TRBV10-3 | CAISGGTGSPLHF | TGTGCCATCAGTGGAGGGACAGGGTCGCCCCTCCACTTT
TRBD2 | TRBJ2-3 | NA | TRBV4-3 | CASSQATRGLAGGRDTQYF | TGCGCCAGCAGCCAGGCCACACGGGGACTAGCGGGAGGGCGAGATACGCAGTATTTT
TRBD2 | TRBJ2-1 | few | TRBV20-1 | CSAKTGTNRFNEQFF | TGCAGTGCTAAAACCGGGACTAACAGGTTCAATGAGCAGTTCTTC
NA | TRBJ1-4 | NA | TRBV6-5 | CASSSSDQGGEEKLFF | TGTGCCAGCAGTTCCAGCGACCAGGGAGGGGAAGAAAAACTGTTTTTT
NA | TRBJ1-2 | many | TRBV20-1 | CSASVRGSYGYTF | TGCAGTGCTAGTGTACGGGGGAGCTATGGCTACACCTTC
TRBD2 | TRBJ2-5 | many | TRBV5-1 | CASSLLAGGQETQYF | TGTGCCAGCAGCTTGCTAGCGGGGGGGCAGGAGACCCAGTACTTC
NA | TRBJ2-1 | NA | TRBV12-3/TRBV12-4 | CASRAVGAGNEQFF | TGTGCCAGCAGGGCGGTGGGGGCTGGGAATGAGCAGTTCTTC
NA | TRBJ2-2 | few | TRBV29-1 | CTGQTNTGELFF | TGCACCGGACAGACCAACACCGGGGAGCTGTTTTTT
NA | TRBJ2-3 | NA | TRBV20-1 | CSARPESDTQYF | TGCAGTGCTCGACCCGAGTCGGATACGCAGTATTTT
NA | TRBJ2-5 | NA | TRBV28 | CASTPNSGLGTQYF | TGTGCCAGCACGCCTAATTCGGGTTTGGGGACCCAGTACTTC
NA | TRBJ1-6 | few | TRBV6-5 | CASSYSLVERNSPLHF | TGTGCCAGCAGTTACTCGTTGGTAGAAAGGAATTCACCCCTCCACTTT
TRBD2 | TRBJ2-7 | few | TRBV20-1 | CSPRGREALGEQYF | TGCAGTCCGCGGGGGCGGGAGGCCCTCGGCGAGCAGTACTTC
TRBD1 | TRBJ2-1 | NA | TRBV2 | CATKDRVNFNEQFF | TGTGCCACCAAGGACAGGGTCAACTTCAATGAGCAGTTCTTC
NA | TRBJ2-3 | NA | TRBV2 | CASSRDRRDTQYF | TGTGCCAGCAGTCGGGACCGTAGGGATACGCAGTATTTT
NA | TRBJ2-1 | NA | TRBV4-3 | CASSYLMILGSYNEQFF | TGCGCCAGCAGCTACCTAATGATTCTCGGGTCCTACAATGAGCAGTTCTTC
TRBD1 | TRBJ1-1 | NA | TRBV11-2 | CASSLLQGARTEAFF | TGTGCCAGCAGCTTACTACAGGGGGCACGGACTGAAGCTTTCTTT
NA | TRBJ2-7 | NA | TRBV2 | CAGGTDGYEQYF | TGTGCCGGAGGGACGGATGGCTACGAGCAGTACTTC
NA | TRBJ2-2 | few | TRBV6-5 | CASSYSLAGANTGELFF | TGTGCCAGCAGTTACTCGCTGGCGGGCGCGAACACCGGGGAGCTGTTTTTT
TRBD1 | TRBJ2-1 | few | TRBV15 | CATSRGTGGPNSYNEQFF | TGTGCCACCAGCAGAGGGACAGGGGGCCCTAACTCCTACAATGAGCAGTTCTTC
TRBD2 | TRBJ2-1 | few | TRBV10-3 | CATRRRLAEQFF | TGTGCCACCCGCCGACGACTAGCGGAGCAGTTCTTC
TRBD2 | TRBJ2-3 | NA | TRBV6-2/TRBV6-3 | CASGWAGADTQYF | TGTGCCAGCGGTTGGGCGGGAGCAGATACGCAGTATTTT
NA | TRBJ2-7 | NA | TRBV28 | CASSSQSRTSSYEQYF | TGTGCCAGCAGTTCCCAGTCAAGGACCAGCTCCTACGAGCAGTACTTC
NA | TRBJ1-6 | NA | TRBV4-1 | CASSQAFGPLHF | TGCGCCAGCAGCCAAGCCTTTGGACCCCTCCACTTT
NA | TRBJ2-7 | many | TRBV12-3/TRBV12-4 | CASSFGGYEQYF | TGTGCCAGCAGTTTCGGCGGCTACGAGCAGTACTTC
NA | TRBJ2-1 | NA | TRBV7-8 | CASNDGLNEQFF | TGTGCCAGCAACGACGGGCTCAATGAGCAGTTCTTC
NA | TRBJ1-1 | NA | TRBV20-1 | CSAREVHWNTEAFF | TGCAGTGCTAGAGAGGTACATTGGAACACTGAAGCTTTCTTT
TRBD2 | TRBJ2-1 | few | TRBV7-4 | CASSLCLFGLGDEQFF | TGTGCCAGCAGCTTATGTTTGTTCGGACTAGGGGATGAGCAGTTCTTC
TRBD2 | TRBJ2-2 | NA | TRBV7-6 | CASSLVSASGVNTGELFF | TGTGCCAGCAGCTTAGTATCGGCTAGCGGGGTCAACACCGGGGAGCTGTTTTTT
NA | TRBJ1-1 | few | TRBV18 | CASSPSGGRGAFF | TGTGCCAGCTCACCGTCCGGGGGCAGAGGAGCTTTCTTT
TRBD2 | TRBJ2-1 | NA | TRBV7-2 | CASSPRGSGGYNEQFF | TGTGCCAGCAGCCCCCGGGGTAGCGGGGGATACAATGAGCAGTTCTTC
NA | TRBJ2-2 | few | TRBV5-6 | CASSLDPGPNTGELFF | TGTGCCAGCAGCTTGGACCCAGGACCGAACACCGGGGAGCTGTTTTTT
NA | TRBJ1-3 | many | TRBV20-1 | CSAPSGTAGNTIYF | TGCAGTGCGCCTTCCGGGACGGCTGGAAACACCATATATTTT
TRBD1 | TRBJ1-6 | few | TRBV10-3 | CAISDRGIMSSPLHF | TGTGCCATCAGTGACAGGGGGATCATGAGTTCACCCCTCCACTTT
NA | TRBJ2-7 | NA | TRBV20-1 | CSAREGNPYEQYF | TGCAGTGCTAGGGAGGGAAACCCGTACGAGCAGTACTTC
TRBD1 | TRBJ2-1 | many | TRBV27 | CASSLSTGVWDEQFF | TGTGCCAGCAGTTTATCGACAGGGGTTTGGGATGAGCAGTTCTTC
NA | TRBJ2-5 | many | TRBV20-1 | CSARMGQETQYF | TGCAGTGCTAGAATGGGTCAAGAGACCCAGTACTTC
NA | TRBJ2-1 | few | TRBV5-6 | CASSFFGLIPYNEQFF | TGTGCCAGCAGCTTCTTCGGGTTGATCCCCTACAATGAGCAGTTCTTC
NA | TRBJ2-7 | many | TRBV7-2 | CASSSRATYEQYF | TGTGCCAGCAGCTCCCGGGCTACCTACGAGCAGTACTTC
NA | TRBJ1-5 | NA | TRBV28 | CASSSDSFQAFISNQPQHF | TGTGCCAGCAGTTCGGACTCGTTTCAAGCTTTCATTAGCAATCAGCCCCAGCATTTT
TRBD1 | TRBJ2-1 | NA | TRBV5-8 | CASSLRDRYDEQFF | TGTGCCAGCAGCCTGAGGGACAGGTATGATGAGCAGTTCTTC
NA | TRBJ1-5 | many | TRBV6-1 | CASSWSGGANQPQHF | TGTGCCAGCAGCTGGAGCGGGGGTGCCAATCAGCCCCAGCATTTT